The text below deals with one T cell receptor (beta chain). Trimming shortened V by 3 bases and J by 4 bases, and 18 bases separated the two germline ends. This CDR3 has 16 residues. CDR1 and CDR2 (germline): LGHDT, YNNKEL (reference sequence). Participant-reported clinical history was the basis for cohort assignment. Original processing notes: Amplification of reference gene primers provided the estimated nucleated cell counts. Data came from immunoSEQ multiplex PCR; TCRdb stores just in-frame clones and leaves some out. V, J and clone size were drawn from that table, and D and trimming were deduced from the DNA. The sample includes roughly 300,000 clones, 80% to 90% seen only once; the top ten take around 4.5%. This sample was taken from a study of blood T cell repertoires in COVID-19. Study-wide context: T cells, B-cell-depleted T cells, or PBMCs provided the cDNA or gDNA that served as material.

The sequencing input was PBMCs or T cells enriched from blood (not recorded which). This TCR was sampled from a middle-aged woman with acute COVID-19. This chain uses TRBV3-1 (or the pseudogene TRBV3-2) with TRBJ2-5; D gene uncertain. This chain's CDR3 is CASSQRSPSSSETQYF. The CDR3 nucleotides read TGTGCCAGCAGCCAGAGGTCTCCTTCCTCCTCAGAGACCCAGTACTTC.